The rows below give T cell receptor beta chains drawn from one sample of a study of neurological immune-mediated disorders. TCRdb itself ran the 5' RACE reads through MiXCR, one entry per CDR3 protein. This table holds about 52,000 distinct CDR3 sequences, 3% to 4.5% found once. The sequenced material came from PBMCs. The receptors derive from a man aged 25 to 45 with multiple sclerosis. Each CDR3 is given with its conserved first and last residue. The D gene is left open where the match is weak. Clone size is given for some rows only: seen once, a few or many times, or a class if the clone is expanded.

TGTGCCAGCAGAGCAAGCAACTACGAGCAGTACTTC | CASRASNYEQYF | - | TRBJ2-7 | TRBV2 | many | 12
TGTGCCAGCAGTTTATTTCCCGCGTCGAGATTTCCAGATACGCAGTATTTT | CASSLFPASRFPDTQYF | - | TRBJ2-3 | TRBV12-3/TRBV12-4 | many | 17
TGTGCCACCAGTCTGACTAGCGGGGGTTCTTACGAGCAGTACTTC | CATSLTSGGSYEQYF | TRBD2 | TRBJ2-7 | TRBV15 | - | 15
TGTGCCAGTAGTATAGGGCGACAGCCCCAGCATTTT | CASSIGRQPQHF | - | TRBJ1-5 | TRBV19 | many | 12
TGCAGTGCTAGAGACTGGGAGGGAGCTCGCACAGATACGCAGTATTTT | CSARDWEGARTDTQYF | TRBD2 | TRBJ2-3 | TRBV20-1 | many | 16
TGTGCCAGCAGCTTGGGAACCCAGCCCCAGCATTTT | CASSLGTQPQHF | - | TRBJ1-5 | TRBV11-2 | many | 12
TGCAGCGGGGAGGGACTAGCTGGGGAGACCCAGTACTTC | CSGEGLAGETQYF | TRBD2 | TRBJ2-5 | TRBV29-1 | many | 13
TGTGCCAGCAGCCGTGGCACTAGCGGATTCTCCTACGAGCAGTACTTC | CASSRGTSGFSYEQYF | TRBD2 | TRBJ2-7 | TRBV9 | many | 16
TGTGCCAGCTCACCATCATCAGGGAACACTGAAGCTTTCTTT | CASSPSSGNTEAFF | - | TRBJ1-1 | TRBV18 | many | 14
TGTGCCAGCAGCCTGGACGGCGATAATGAAAAACTGTTTTTT | CASSLDGDNEKLFF | - | TRBJ1-4 | TRBV12-3/TRBV12-4 | few | 14
TGCAGTGCTAGGAGGCGGTCCCAAGAGACCCAGTACTTC | CSARRRSQETQYF | - | TRBJ2-5 | TRBV20-1 | many | 13
TGTGCCAGCAGCGTAGCGGGAGGAGGGGTTCACACTGAAGCTTTCTTT | CASSVAGGGVHTEAFF | - | TRBJ1-1 | TRBV9 | many | 16
TGCGCCAGCAGCTTGACTAGCGGGAGACCCAATGAGCAGTTCTTC | CASSLTSGRPNEQFF | TRBD2 | TRBJ2-1 | TRBV5-1 | many | 15
TGTGCCAGCAGTTCCGGGACTAGCGGGGATGAGCAGTTCTTC | CASSSGTSGDEQFF | TRBD2 | TRBJ2-1 | TRBV12-3/TRBV12-4 | many | 14
TGCAGTGCTAGACAGGGGGCGGCAGTCCATGAGCAGTTCTTC | CSARQGAAVHEQFF | TRBD1 | TRBJ2-1 | TRBV20-1 | - | 14
TGTGCCAGCAGCCAAGTAGGAACCCGCGCTGAAGCTTTCTTT | CASSQVGTRAEAFF | - | TRBJ1-1 | TRBV14 | many | 14
TGTGCCAGCAGCTTAAATGGTTTGGCTAGCGGGAGGAGAGAGACCCAGTACTTC | CASSLNGLASGRRETQYF | TRBD2 | TRBJ2-5 | TRBV7-3 | many | 18
TGTGCCAGCAGTTACTCCGCCGTGACAGCCGACTCCTACGAGCAGTACTTC | CASSYSAVTADSYEQYF | - | TRBJ2-7 | TRBV6-5 | few | 17
TGCAGTGTCGCACCCCTAGACGAGCAGTACTTC | CSVAPLDEQYF | - | TRBJ2-7 | TRBV20-1 | many | 11
TGTGCCAGCAGTCAGGACAGGGGGGCTAATGAAAAACTGTTTTTT | CASSQDRGANEKLFF | TRBD1 | TRBJ1-4 | TRBV6-5 | many | 15
TGCAGCGTCCGGGGGGGCACCCGGGGCACTGAAGCTTTCTTT | CSVRGGTRGTEAFF | - | TRBJ1-1 | TRBV29-1 | many | 14
TGTGCCAGCAGCCGAGAGGGACCTAGCTCTGGAAACACCATATATTTT | CASSREGPSSGNTIYF | - | TRBJ1-3 | TRBV7-8 | many | 16
TGTGCCAGCAGTGCTGGTTCCGGGACCGCTAGGGATGAGCAGTTCTTC | CASSAGSGTARDEQFF | - | TRBJ2-1 | TRBV7-2 | many | 16
TGCGCCAGCAGCGAGGACATTCCATCTGGAAACACCATATATTTT | CASSEDIPSGNTIYF | - | TRBJ1-3 | TRBV5-1 | many | 15
TGTGCCAGCAGCCAAGACGCCTCGTGGGGGCGTTTGTATGGCTACACCTTC | CASSQDASWGRLYGYTF | - | TRBJ1-2 | TRBV14 | many | 17
TGTGCCAGCTCTCGGGGAGGACAGGAGAACACTGAAGCTTTCTTT | CASSRGGQENTEAFF | TRBD1 | TRBJ1-1 | TRBV18 | many | 15
TGTGCCAGCAGCCCCTCGGGCGGGAGGTCAGATACGCAGTATTTT | CASSPSGGRSDTQYF | TRBD2 | TRBJ2-3 | TRBV7-3 | many | 15
TGTGCCAGCAGCCAAGATCATTCCCCTAGCGGGAGTGTTACGCAGTATTTT | CASSQDHSPSGSVTQYF | TRBD2 | TRBJ2-3 | TRBV4-2 | many | 17
TGTGCCAGCAGCAAAACTAGCGGGAAAGCAGATACGCAGTATTTT | CASSKTSGKADTQYF | - | TRBJ2-3 | TRBV21-1 | many | 15
TGTGCCAGCAGGTGGACAGGGAAGAACACTGAAGCTTTCTTT | CASRWTGKNTEAFF | TRBD1 | TRBJ1-1 | TRBV6-5 | many | 14
TGTGCCAGCAGCTTAGCCCCAGTGGGGCCTGAAGCTTTCTTT | CASSLAPVGPEAFF | - | TRBJ1-1 | TRBV7-2 | many | 14
TGCAGTGCTAGGCTAGCGGGGGGACTCTACGAGCAGTACTTC | CSARLAGGLYEQYF | TRBD2 | TRBJ2-7 | TRBV20-1 | many | 14
TGCAGCGCCGAACCGGACGGTACAAGGACCCAGTACTTC | CSAEPDGTRTQYF | - | TRBJ2-5 | TRBV20-1 | many | 13
TGTGCCAGCAGTTCAAAAGGGGAGCCGTACGAGCAGTACTTC | CASSSKGEPYEQYF | - | TRBJ2-7 | TRBV6-6 | many | 14
TGTGCCAGCAGCGTAGGCAATGGCGGGATAAACAATGAGCAGTTCTTC | CASSVGNGGINNEQFF | - | TRBJ2-1 | TRBV9 | few | 16
TGTGCCAGCAGTTTATGGTCGGGGGAGCTGTTTTTT | CASSLWSGELFF | - | TRBJ2-2 | TRBV27 | many | 12
TGCAGTGCTAGGGGGAGAGCTAACTATGGCTACACCTTC | CSARGRANYGYTF | - | TRBJ1-2 | TRBV20-1 | many | 13
TGCAGTGCTAGTTCCATATTGGGGGTGGGGGAGCAGTACTTC | CSASSILGVGEQYF | - | TRBJ2-7 | TRBV20-1 | many | 14
TGCAGCGTGATCAGGGGATCGTATAAAACAGATACGCAGTATTTT | CSVIRGSYKTDTQYF | - | TRBJ2-3 | TRBV29-1 | many | 15
TGCAGTGCTAGAGGGAGGGGGACCTCCCAAGAGACCCAGTACTTC | CSARGRGTSQETQYF | - | TRBJ2-5 | TRBV20-1 | many | 15
TGCAGTGCTAGAGATGGGGCAGGGGTGAACACTGAAGCTTTCTTT | CSARDGAGVNTEAFF | - | TRBJ1-1 | TRBV20-1 | many | 15
TGTGCCAGCAGCACAGGGACTAGCGGGATCCAAGAGACCCAGTACTTC | CASSTGTSGIQETQYF | TRBD2 | TRBJ2-5 | TRBV6-5 | many | 16
TGCAGTATCTGGGGGTTCAATGAAAAACTGTTTTTT | CSIWGFNEKLFF | - | TRBJ1-4 | TRBV20-1 | many | 12
TGCGCCAGCAGCTCGACAACATACAGGTGGACTGAAGCTTTCTTT | CASSSTTYRWTEAFF | - | TRBJ1-1 | TRBV5-1 | few | 15
TGTGCCAGCCCGTCTGGGGACGGGGAGCTGTTTTTT | CASPSGDGELFF | - | TRBJ2-2 | TRBV11-2 | many | 12
TGTGCCAGCAGTGAAAACAATCAGCCCCAGCATTTT | CASSENNQPQHF | - | TRBJ1-5 | TRBV12-3/TRBV12-4 | many | 12
TGCGCCAGCAGCCCCCCAGGGGCAAGGGGCTACACCTTC | CASSPPGARGYTF | - | TRBJ1-2 | TRBV5-1 | many | 13
TGCGCCAGCAGCCAAGAGAAGAGCAGAACCACCGGGGAGCTGTTTTTT | CASSQEKSRTTGELFF | - | TRBJ2-2 | TRBV4-1 | many | 16
TGTGCCAGTAGTATCGTCGGGAGACGAAGGAACACTGAAGCTTTCTTT | CASSIVGRRRNTEAFF | - | TRBJ1-1 | TRBV19 | - | 16
TGTGCCAGCAGTAAGGCAGGGGGGAGACCCTACGAGCAGTACTTC | CASSKAGGRPYEQYF | - | TRBJ2-7 | TRBV27 | many | 15
TGTGCCAGCAGTCCCTTTTTGGGGAGAGATGGCTACACCTTC | CASSPFLGRDGYTF | - | TRBJ1-2 | TRBV6-5 | many | 14
TGTGCCAGCAGCTTGCCCTCTGGACAGGCCCCGAACACTGAAGCTTTCTTT | CASSLPSGQAPNTEAFF | TRBD1 | TRBJ1-1 | TRBV5-6 | many | 17